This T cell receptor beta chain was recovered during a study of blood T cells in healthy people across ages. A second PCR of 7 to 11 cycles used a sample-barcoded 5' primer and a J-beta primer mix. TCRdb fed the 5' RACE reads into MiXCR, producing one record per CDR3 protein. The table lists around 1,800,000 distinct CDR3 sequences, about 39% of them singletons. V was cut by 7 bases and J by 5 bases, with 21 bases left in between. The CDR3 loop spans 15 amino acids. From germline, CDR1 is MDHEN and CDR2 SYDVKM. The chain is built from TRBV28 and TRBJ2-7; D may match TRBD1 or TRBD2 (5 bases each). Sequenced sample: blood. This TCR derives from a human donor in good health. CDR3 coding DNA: TGTGCCAGCAATTCGTTTGGAGAGGGGATCAACGAGCAGTACTTC. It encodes CASNSFGEGINEQYF.